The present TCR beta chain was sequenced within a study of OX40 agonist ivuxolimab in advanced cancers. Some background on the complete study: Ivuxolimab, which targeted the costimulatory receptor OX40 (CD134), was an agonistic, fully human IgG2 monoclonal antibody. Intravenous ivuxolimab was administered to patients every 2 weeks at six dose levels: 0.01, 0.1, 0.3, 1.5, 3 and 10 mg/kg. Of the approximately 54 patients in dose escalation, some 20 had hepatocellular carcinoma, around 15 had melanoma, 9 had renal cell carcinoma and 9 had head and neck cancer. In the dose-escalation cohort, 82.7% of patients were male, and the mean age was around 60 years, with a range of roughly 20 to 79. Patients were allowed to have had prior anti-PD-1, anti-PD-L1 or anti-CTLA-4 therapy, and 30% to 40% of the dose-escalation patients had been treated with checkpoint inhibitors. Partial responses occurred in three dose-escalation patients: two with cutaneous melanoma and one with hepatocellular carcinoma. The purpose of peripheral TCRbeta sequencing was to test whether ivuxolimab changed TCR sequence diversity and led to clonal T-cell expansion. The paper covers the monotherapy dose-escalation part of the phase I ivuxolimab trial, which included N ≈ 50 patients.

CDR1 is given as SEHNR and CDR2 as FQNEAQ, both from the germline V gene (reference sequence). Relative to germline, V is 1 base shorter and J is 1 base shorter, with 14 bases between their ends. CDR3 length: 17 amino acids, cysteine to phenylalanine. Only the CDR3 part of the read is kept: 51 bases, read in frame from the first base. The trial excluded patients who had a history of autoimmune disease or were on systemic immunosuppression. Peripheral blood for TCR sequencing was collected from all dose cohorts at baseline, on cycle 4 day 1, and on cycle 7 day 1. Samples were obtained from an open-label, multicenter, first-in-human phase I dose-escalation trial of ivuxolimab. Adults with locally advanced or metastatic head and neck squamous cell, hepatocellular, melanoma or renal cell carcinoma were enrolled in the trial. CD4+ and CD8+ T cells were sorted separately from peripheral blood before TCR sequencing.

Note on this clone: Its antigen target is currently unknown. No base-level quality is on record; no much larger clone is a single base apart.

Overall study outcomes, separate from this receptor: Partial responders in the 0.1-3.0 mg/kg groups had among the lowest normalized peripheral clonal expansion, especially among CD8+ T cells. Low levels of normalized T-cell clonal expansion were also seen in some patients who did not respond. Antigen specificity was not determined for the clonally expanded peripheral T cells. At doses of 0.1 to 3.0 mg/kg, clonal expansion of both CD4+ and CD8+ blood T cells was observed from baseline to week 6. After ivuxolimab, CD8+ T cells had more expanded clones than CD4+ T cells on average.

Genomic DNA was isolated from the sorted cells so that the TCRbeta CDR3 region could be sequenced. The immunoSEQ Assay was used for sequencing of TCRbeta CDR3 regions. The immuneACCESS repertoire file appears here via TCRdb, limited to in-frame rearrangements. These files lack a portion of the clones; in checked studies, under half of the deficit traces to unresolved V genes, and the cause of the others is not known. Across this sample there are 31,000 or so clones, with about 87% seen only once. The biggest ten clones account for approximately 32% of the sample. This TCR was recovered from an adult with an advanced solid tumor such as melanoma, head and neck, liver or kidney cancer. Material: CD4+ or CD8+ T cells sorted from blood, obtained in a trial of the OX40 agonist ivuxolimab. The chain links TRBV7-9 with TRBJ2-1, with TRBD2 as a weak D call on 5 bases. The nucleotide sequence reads TGTGCCAGCAGCTTAGATGTGGCGGGCCAGTCCTACAATGAGCAGTTCTTC. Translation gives CASSLDVAGQSYNEQFF. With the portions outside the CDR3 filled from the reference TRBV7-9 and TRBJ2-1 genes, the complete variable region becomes DTGVSQNPRHKITKRGQNVTFRCDPISEHNRLYWYRQTLGQGPEFLTYFQNEAQLEKSRLLSDRFSAERPKGSFSTLEIQRTEQGDSAMYLCASSLDVAGQSYNEQFFGPGTRLTVL.